This record concerns one T cell receptor (beta chain) sequence. Its antigen is not identified. This specimen belongs to a study of read filtering for tumor transcriptome and immune sequencing. Study-level background: By R-ISS, stages I, II and III held roughly 8, 16 and 7 patients. Study results and caveats: About 82% of IR-seq clonotypes had a single read, yet these held about 3.5% of reads.

From 300 to 400 ng of RNA, a library with molecular barcoded alpha/delta and beta/gamma adaptors was made. TCRdb reprocessed the reads via MiXCR and lists one record per CDR3 protein. Altogether tens of thousands of distinct CDR3 sequences are present, about 18% being singletons, with the ten largest covering approximately 16%. Germline assignment: CDR1 MNHNS and CDR2 SASEGT. The CDR3 loop spans 11 amino acids. Trimming shortened V by 2 bases and J by 9 bases, and 7 bases separated the two germline ends. This clonotype was sampled from a donor aged 40 or older with multiple myeloma. V usage is TRBV6-1 and J usage is TRBJ1-2, with D possibly being TRBD1 (5 bases). What was sequenced was a population of CD138-negative cells sorted from bone marrow. CDR3 residues: CASSEWGSYTF. CDR3 nucleotides: TGTGCCAGCAGTGAATGGGGGAGCTACACCTTC.